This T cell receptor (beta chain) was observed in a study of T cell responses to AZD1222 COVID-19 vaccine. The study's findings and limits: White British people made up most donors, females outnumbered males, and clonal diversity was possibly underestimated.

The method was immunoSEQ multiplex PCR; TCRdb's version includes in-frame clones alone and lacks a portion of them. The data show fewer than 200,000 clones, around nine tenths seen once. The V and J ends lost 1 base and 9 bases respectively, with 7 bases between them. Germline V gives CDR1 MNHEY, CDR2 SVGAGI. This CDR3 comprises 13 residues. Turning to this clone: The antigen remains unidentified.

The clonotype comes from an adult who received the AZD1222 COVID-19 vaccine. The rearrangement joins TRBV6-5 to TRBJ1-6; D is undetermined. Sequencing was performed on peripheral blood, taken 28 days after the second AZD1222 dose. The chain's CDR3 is CASSYLGSSPLHF. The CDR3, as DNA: TGTGCCAGCAGTTACTTGGGAAGTTCACCCCTCCACTTT.